These T cell receptor beta chains were read from a single sample in a study of blood T cell repertoires in COVID-19. The protocol was immunoSEQ multiplex PCR, while the TCRdb copy is restricted to in-frame clones and leaves out a portion. In the table there are about 120,000 clones, less than 90% of which are singletons. The sample comprised PBMCs or T cells enriched from blood (not recorded which). These receptors were obtained from a woman aged 25-40 years who had recovered from COVID-19. Both conserved end residues are part of each CDR3. The D gene is left open where the match is weak. Expanded clones get a size class; other rows say once, few or many, or leave the size out.

NA,15,NA,TRBV28,TRBJ1-1,CASSSSRLWWTEAFF,TGTGCCAGCAGTTCCTCGAGGCTCTGGTGGACTGAAGCTTTCTTT
NA,15,NA,TRBV7-9,TRBJ1-1,CASSLVSRRGTEAFF,TGTGCCAGCAGCTTAGTATCCCGGAGGGGCACTGAAGCTTTCTTT
TRBD2,16,NA,TRBV7-8,TRBJ2-1,CASSLGALASYNEQFF,TGTGCCAGCAGCTTAGGTGCACTAGCGTCTTACAATGAGCAGTTCTTC
TRBD1,15,few,TRBV5-5,TRBJ2-7,CASSGTRDRAYEQYF,TGTGCCAGCAGCGGGACCCGGGACAGGGCTTACGAGCAGTACTTC
NA,17,NA,TRBV19,TRBJ2-3,CASSSIHGVGATDTQYF,TGTGCCAGTAGTAGTATTCACGGAGTTGGGGCCACAGATACGCAGTATTTT
NA,13,NA,TRBV29-1,TRBJ1-6,CSVRDGGNSPLHF,TGCAGCGTTCGAGACGGCGGAAACTCACCCCTCCACTTT
TRBD1,14,NA,TRBV30,TRBJ1-1,CAWGTGVQNTEAFF,TGTGCCTGGGGGACAGGGGTACAGAACACTGAAGCTTTCTTT
NA,13,NA,TRBV19,TRBJ1-1,CASSIRGNTEAFF,TGTGCCAGTAGTATTCGAGGGAACACTGAAGCTTTCTTT
NA,18,NA,TRBV14,TRBJ1-4,CASSQTLPRGWTNEKLFF,TGTGCCAGCAGCCAAACACTACCGAGAGGATGGACTAATGAAAAACTGTTTTTT
TRBD1,17,NA,TRBV24-1,TRBJ1-4,CATSDRGRGTTNEKLFF,TGTGCCACCAGTGATAGGGGCAGGGGGACAACTAATGAAAAACTGTTTTTT
NA,12,NA,TRBV29-1,TRBJ1-1,CSAEGENTEAFF,TGCAGCGCCGAGGGGGAGAACACTGAAGCTTTCTTT
NA,13,NA,TRBV12-3/TRBV12-4,TRBJ1-1,CASSLTSGVVAFF,TGTGCCAGCAGTTTAACCTCCGGGGTAGTCGCTTTCTTT
TRBD2,18,NA,TRBV7-9,TRBJ2-1,CASSLLAGRGGSYNEQFF,TGTGCCAGCAGCTTATTGGCGGGACGGGGGGGCTCCTACAATGAGCAGTTCTTC
NA,13,NA,TRBV4-3,TRBJ2-2,CASSRGQAGELFF,TGCGCCAGCAGCCGGGGACAAGCCGGGGAGCTGTTTTTT
TRBD1,14,NA,TRBV19,TRBJ1-6,CASTLGTGNSPLHF,TGTGCCAGTACCCTGGGGACAGGAAATTCACCCCTCCACTTT
TRBD2,15,NA,TRBV7-2,TRBJ2-3,CASSPTSGATDTQYF,TGTGCCAGCAGCCCGACTAGCGGAGCCACAGATACGCAGTATTTT
TRBD2,14,NA,TRBV30,TRBJ2-1,CAWRSVLAGNEQFF,TGTGCCTGGAGGTCCGTCCTAGCGGGTAATGAGCAGTTCTTC
NA,15,NA,TRBV28,TRBJ2-2,CASSSGRGHTGELFF,TGTGCCAGCAGTTCCGGGAGGGGGCACACCGGGGAGCTGTTTTTT
NA,14,NA,TRBV5-1,TRBJ1-6,CASSLRTDNSPLHF,TGCGCCAGCAGCTTGCGAACGGATAATTCACCCCTCCACTTT
TRBD2,17,NA,TRBV4-2,TRBJ2-2,CASSQDKGRTSAGELFF,TGTGCCAGCAGCCAAGATAAGGGTAGGACTAGCGCCGGGGAGCTGTTTTTT
TRBD2,16,NA,TRBV5-6,TRBJ2-1,CASSFRSSGTYNEQFF,TGTGCCAGCAGCTTTCGATCTAGCGGGACCTACAATGAGCAGTTCTTC
NA,14,NA,TRBV5-4,TRBJ2-2,CASSLMTNTGELFF,TGTGCCAGCAGCTTAATGACTAACACCGGGGAGCTGTTTTTT
TRBD1,14,NA,TRBV2,TRBJ2-5,CARPRDRQSETQYF,TGTGCCAGACCCCGGGACAGGCAATCGGAGACCCAGTACTTC
NA,12,NA,TRBV11-2,TRBJ2-5,CASSLTRKTQYF,TGTGCCAGCAGCTTAACGCGGAAGACCCAGTACTTC
NA,11,NA,TRBV28,TRBJ2-1,CASRYLYEQFF,TGTGCCAGCAGATATTTGTATGAGCAGTTCTTC
NA,15,NA,TRBV5-4,TRBJ2-1,CASSLPTRSVNEQFF,TGTGCCAGCAGCTTGCCCACGCGGAGTGTCAATGAGCAGTTCTTC
NA,18,NA,TRBV4-2,TRBJ2-6,CASSQDTGRETGANVLTF,TGTGCCAGCAGCCAAGATACGGGGCGGGAAACTGGGGCCAACGTCCTGACTTTC
NA,13,NA,TRBV4-1,TRBJ2-7,CASSQRSSYEQYF,TGCGCCAGCAGCCAGAGGAGCTCCTACGAGCAGTACTTC
NA,16,NA,TRBV4-2,TRBJ2-6,CASSQDPSGGANVLTF,TGTGCCAGCAGCCAAGATCCTAGTGGTGGGGCCAACGTCCTGACTTTC
TRBD2,15,once,TRBV15,TRBJ2-1,CATSREAGVYNEQFF,TGTGCCACCAGCAGAGAAGCGGGGGTCTACAATGAGCAGTTCTTC
TRBD2,15,NA,TRBV6-5,TRBJ2-7,CASSYSKQAGTEQYF,TGTGCCAGCAGTTACTCGAAACAAGCGGGAACCGAGCAGTACTTC
NA,15,NA,TRBV4-2,TRBJ2-5,CASSQDGRKQETQYF,TGTGCCAGCAGCCAAGATGGCAGAAAACAAGAGACCCAGTACTTC
TRBD1,16,many,TRBV19,TRBJ1-1,CASSPSGGGFFGEAFF,TGTGCCAGTAGTCCCTCGGGAGGGGGCTTTTTTGGTGAAGCTTTCTTT
TRBD2,15,NA,TRBV27,TRBJ2-7,CASSPLGLASYEQYF,TGTGCCAGCAGTCCTCTCGGACTAGCTTCCTACGAGCAGTACTTC
NA,15,NA,TRBV10-2,TRBJ1-2,CASSESWTHNYGYTF,TGCGCCAGCAGTGAGTCCTGGACTCACAACTATGGCTACACCTTC
NA,15,NA,TRBV5-1,TRBJ1-2,CASRYAFRVTYGYTF,TGCGCCAGCAGATACGCCTTCAGGGTGACCTATGGCTACACCTTC
TRBD2,14,NA,TRBV10-3,TRBJ2-7,CAISATSGSYEQYF,TGTGCCATCAGTGCGACTAGCGGGTCCTACGAGCAGTACTTC
TRBD1,14,once,TRBV4-1,TRBJ1-2,CASSQGQRNYGYTF,TGCGCCAGCAGCCAGGGACAGAGAAACTATGGCTACACCTTC
NA,16,NA,TRBV6-4,TRBJ2-3,CASSDSWRAHTDTQYF,TGTGCCAGCAGTGACTCATGGCGGGCCCACACAGATACGCAGTATTTT
NA,14,NA,TRBV11-1,TRBJ2-5,CASSPSGGQETQYF,TGTGCCAGCAGCCCCTCAGGGGGGCAAGAGACCCAGTACTTC
NA,13,NA,TRBV12-3/TRBV12-4,TRBJ2-2,CASKRTVTGELFF,TGTGCCAGCAAACGGACAGTCACCGGGGAGCTGTTTTTT
TRBD1,14,NA,TRBV6-5,TRBJ2-7,CASSYLDRVGEQYF,TGTGCCAGCAGTTACCTCGACAGGGTTGGCGAGCAGTACTTC
NA,13,NA,TRBV6-5,TRBJ2-7,CASSYATTDEQYF,TGTGCCAGCAGTTACGCGACTACCGACGAGCAGTACTTC
TRBD2,15,NA,TRBV7-6,TRBJ2-7,CASSLQLAGPGEQYF,TGTGCCAGCAGCCTTCAACTAGCGGGTCCCGGCGAGCAGTACTTC
NA,16,NA,TRBV5-4,TRBJ1-1,CASSLPGEAPAHEAFF,TGTGCCAGCAGCTTGCCGGGAGAAGCACCCGCCCATGAAGCTTTCTTT
NA,14,NA,TRBV28,TRBJ1-1,CASALFQGNTEAFF,TGTGCCAGCGCCTTATTCCAGGGGAACACTGAAGCTTTCTTT
TRBD1,15,few,TRBV5-4,TRBJ1-6,CASSLGQGARSPLHF,TGTGCCAGCAGCTTGGGGCAGGGGGCAAGGTCACCCCTCCACTTT
NA,16,NA,TRBV28,TRBJ2-1,CASSSRLNHARIGQFF,TGTGCCAGCAGTTCCCGACTGAACCACGCCCGAATCGGGCAGTTCTTC
NA,16,few,TRBV19,TRBJ1-5,CASREGRGIRNQPQHF,TGTGCCAGTAGAGAGGGAAGGGGGATTCGCAATCAGCCCCAGCATTTT
TRBD1,13,NA,TRBV30,TRBJ1-2,CAWRADRVGGYTF,TGTGCCTGGAGAGCAGACAGGGTTGGAGGCTACACCTTC
TRBD2,16,NA,TRBV5-4,TRBJ2-5,CASSSPTSGSRETQYF,TGTGCCAGCAGCTCCCCGACTAGCGGGAGTAGGGAGACCCAGTACTTC
TRBD2,15,few,TRBV19,TRBJ2-1,CASSTASGKYNEQFF,TGTGCCAGTAGTACGGCCAGCGGGAAATACAATGAGCAGTTCTTC
NA,14,NA,TRBV7-9,TRBJ1-1,CASSLSTVNTEAFF,TGTGCCAGCAGCTTATCGACAGTTAACACTGAAGCTTTCTTT
TRBD1,15,NA,TRBV5-4,TRBJ2-7,CASSPGGTGALGRRF,TGTGCCAGCAGCCCGGGGGGGACAGGGGCCCTAGGAAGGCGCTTC
TRBD1,14,NA,TRBV28,TRBJ2-5,CASMNTGGSGTQYF,TGTGCCAGCATGAATACAGGGGGTTCCGGGACCCAGTACTTC